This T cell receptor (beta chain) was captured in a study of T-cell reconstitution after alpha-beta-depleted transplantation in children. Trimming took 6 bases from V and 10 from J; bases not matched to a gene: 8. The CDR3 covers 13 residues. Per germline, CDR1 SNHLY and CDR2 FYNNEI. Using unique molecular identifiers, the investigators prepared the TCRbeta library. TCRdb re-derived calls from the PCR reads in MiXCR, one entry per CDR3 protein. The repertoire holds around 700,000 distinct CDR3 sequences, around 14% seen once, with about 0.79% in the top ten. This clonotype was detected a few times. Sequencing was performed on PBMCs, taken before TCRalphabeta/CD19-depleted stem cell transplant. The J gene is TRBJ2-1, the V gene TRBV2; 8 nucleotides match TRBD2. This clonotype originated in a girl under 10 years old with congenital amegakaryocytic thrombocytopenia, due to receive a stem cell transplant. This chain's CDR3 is CASSPDPSGEQFF. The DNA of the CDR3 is TGTGCCAGCAGCCCCGACCCTAGCGGGGAGCAGTTCTTC.